The 26 T cell receptor beta chains below come from one sample, sequenced in a study of blood T cell repertoires in COVID-19. TCRdb keeps only in-frame clones here, not all; method: immunoSEQ multiplex PCR. In the table there are roughly 320,000 clones, roughly 89% of which are singletons. Sequences were obtained from peripheral blood. The receptors shown here come from a woman in her thirties with COVID-19, enrolled during active disease.

The chain employs TRBV7-8 and TRBJ1-5; maybe TRBD1 (6 bases). The CDR3 is 16 residues long. Trimming removed 3 bases at V and 1 base at J, with 13 bases between. The germline V gene has CDR1 SGHVS and CDR2 FQNEAQ. CDR3 in DNA: TGTGCCAGCAGCTTGATACCAAGGGGGAGCAATCAGCCCCAGCATTTT. Encoded protein: CASSLIPRGSNQPQHF.

V and J are TRBV7-9 and TRBJ2-7, with D perhaps TRBD2 (5 bases). The CDR3 consists of 15 residues. The ends were cut back, 1 base at V and 2 bases at J, with 12 bases in the middle. Per the germline V gene, CDR1 is SEHNR and CDR2 is FQNEAQ (reference sequence). CDR3 amino acids: CASSLGLGKTYEQYF. CDR3 coding DNA: TGTGCCAGCAGCTTAGGACTCGGGAAGACCTACGAGCAGTACTTC.

The V call is TRBV28, the J call TRBJ1-5, with 9 nucleotides matching TRBD1. This CDR3 is 22 amino acids long. Trimming took 5 bases from V and 0 from J; bases not matched to a gene: 23. Germline V CDR1 and CDR2: MDHEN, SYDVKM. DNA of the CDR3: TGTGCCAGCAGTCCTTCTAAGGGACAGGGATGGACCAGGGCATTTAGCAATCAGCCCCAGCATTTT. As protein: CASSPSKGQGWTRAFSNQPQHF.

CDR3 region: CASGGLAGGEETQYF. The CDR3 bases are TGTGCCAGTGGAGGACTAGCGGGGGGGGAAGAGACCCAGTACTTC. The V and J genes are TRBV19 and TRBJ2-5; 15 bases map to TRBD2. Looked up from germline, CDR1 is LNHDA and CDR2 is SQIVND (reference sequence). V was clipped by 8 bases and J by 3 bases; unmatched bases: 4. The CDR3 has 15 amino acids.

CDR3 loop: CASSRGSDSNQPQHF. For the CDR3, the DNA is TGCGCCAGCAGTCGGGGGTCGGATAGCAATCAGCCCCAGCATTTT. The V gene is TRBV4-1, the J gene TRBJ1-5; perhaps TRBD1 as D (5 bases). The CDR3 spans 15 residues. Germline-derived CDR1 and CDR2 are MGHRA and YSYEKL. Trimming took 6 bases from V and 0 from J, leaving 12 bases between them.

V is TRBV4-3 and J is TRBJ2-5, with a possible D match to TRBD1 (6 bases). Trimming removed 1 base from V and 4 bases from J, with 7 bases in between. Germline CDR1 reads LGHNA; CDR2 reads YSLEER. The CDR3 length is 13 residues. CDR3 nucleotide sequence: TGCGCCAGCAGCCAAGCCAGGGGAGAGACCCAGTACTTC. Translating it yields CASSQARGETQYF.

The CDR3 loop reads CASRGPKDSPLHF. The CDR3 bases are TGCGCCAGCAGGGGCCCCAAGGATTCACCCCTCCACTTT. The rearrangement uses TRBV5-1 and TRBJ1-6; D is undetermined. V shed 5 bases and J shed 8 bases, with 11 bases lying between them. Germline loops: CDR1 SGHRS, CDR2 YFSETQ. The CDR3 is 13 residues long. Using reference TRBV5-1 and TRBJ1-6 for the parts outside the CDR3, the full variable domain is KAGVTQTPRYLIKTRGQQVTLSCSPISGHRSVSWYQQTPGQGLQFLFEYFSETQRNKGNFPGRFSGRQFSNSRSEMNVSTLELGDSALYLCASRGPKDSPLHFGNGTRLTVT.

This clone has only one observation. This chain uses TRBV7-9 with TRBJ2-7; 14 bases fit TRBD2. The germline gives CDR1 SEHNR, CDR2 FQNEAQ (reference sequence). This CDR3 spans 16 amino acids. V was clipped by 5 bases and J by 6 bases; unmatched bases: 9. CDR3 amino acids: CASSTLVTSGGVEQYF. CDR3 nucleotide sequence: TGTGCCAGCAGCACACTTGTGACTAGCGGGGGGGTCGAGCAGTACTTC.

V gene TRBV11-3 combines with J gene TRBJ1-2, with D unresolved. The CDR3 loop spans 13 amino acids. Germline V gene sequence: CDR1 SGHNT, CDR2 YENEEA. V was clipped by 4 bases and J by 5 bases, with 11 bases between them. CDR3 amino acids: CASSSRLLYGYTF. The CDR3 nucleotides read TGTGCCAGCAGCTCCAGGCTTCTTTATGGCTACACCTTC.

The rearrangement joins TRBV7-8 to TRBJ2-2, with D perhaps TRBD1 (5 bases). The CDR3 length is 15 residues. The V end lost 4 bases, the J end lost 5 bases, and 14 bases lay between the germline ends. CDR1 and CDR2 (germline): SGHVS, FQNEAQ. The CDR3 spells CASSSELGVTGELFF. In DNA, the CDR3 is TGTGCCAGCAGCTCGGAATTAGGGGTGACCGGGGAGCTGTTTTTT. The entire variable domain, with the rest obtained from reference TRBV7-8 and TRBJ2-2, is as follows: GAGVSQSPRYKVAKRGQDVALRCDPISGHVSLFWYQQALGQGPEFLTYFQNEAQLDKSGLPSDRFFAERPEGSVSTLKIQRTQQEDSAVYLCASSSELGVTGELFFGEGSRLTVL.

This clone came up once. The chain uses TRBV4-3 and TRBJ1-6; D is ambiguous. Deletions cut 1 base from V and 5 bases from J, with 9 bases between. Germline V lookup: CDR1 LGHNA, CDR2 YSLEER. There are 15 residues in the CDR3. CDR3 bases: TGCGCCAGCAGCCAAGGAGTAATGGATAATTCACCCCTCCACTTT. Translating gives CASSQGVMDNSPLHF.

The chain uses TRBV3-1 (or the pseudogene TRBV3-2) and TRBJ2-2, with TRBD2 matching 11 bases. The V gene's germline CDR1 is LGHDT and CDR2 YNNKEL (reference sequence). After removal of 4 bases from V and 6 bases from J, the junction contained 7 bases not matched to a gene. The CDR3 covers 16 residues. Here the CDR3 DNA reads TGTGCCAGCAGCCTTAGCGGGGGGGCCTCTGCCGGGGAGCTGTTTTTT. Translating gives CASSLSGGASAGELFF.

Only one count was recorded for this clone. The rearrangement links TRBV6-5 to TRBJ1-4; 7 bases fit TRBD1. The V gene's germline CDR1 is MNHEY and CDR2 SVGAGI. The V segment lost 6 bases and the J segment 8 bases; nucleotides outside the gene matches: 9. The CDR3 has 14 amino acids. Here the CDR3 DNA reads TGTGCCAGCAGCCCCACGGGACAGTTGGAAAAACTGTTTTTT. This sequence encodes CASSPTGQLEKLFF.

This clone was detected only once. The V gene is TRBV6-5, the J gene TRBJ2-5, with 7 bases matching TRBD2. The V and J ends lost 6 bases and 4 bases, in that order; junction bases with no gene match: 5. CDR1 and CDR2 (germline): MNHEY, SVGAGI. This CDR3 has 13 amino acids. The CDR3 DNA is TGTGCCAGCAGCATGACTAGCTTAGAGACCCAGTACTTC. This gives the protein CASSMTSLETQYF.

J is TRBJ1-2 and V is TRBV6-5; 7 nucleotides agree with TRBD1. V lost 9 bases, J lost 2 bases, and 9 bases stayed unmatched. The CDR3 contains 14 residues. Germline V lookup: CDR1 MNHEY, CDR2 SVGAGI. The CDR3 protein is CASTDRAHNYGYTF. CDR3 DNA: TGTGCCAGTACAGACAGGGCCCACAACTATGGCTACACCTTC.

The V gene is TRBV7-6, the J gene TRBJ2-5; 14 bases are shared with TRBD2. Trimming cost V 5 bases and J 5 bases; bases outside gene matches: 16. Germline values: CDR1 SGHVS, CDR2 FNYEAQ. CDR3 length equals 19 residues. The CDR3 is CASSQVRGTSGGRDETQYF. In DNA, the CDR3 is TGTGCCAGCAGCCAAGTGCGTGGGACTAGCGGGGGCCGGGACGAGACCCAGTACTTC.

The rearrangement uses TRBV9 and TRBJ2-2; 10 bases are a match to TRBD2. The CDR3 totals 17 residues. Germline V CDR1 and CDR2: SGDLS, YYNGEE. V trimming: 4 bases; J trimming: 2 bases; junction bases outside the gene matches: 8. DNA for the CDR3: TGTGCCAGCAGCATTAGCGGGGGGTACCCTAACACCGGGGAGCTGTTTTTT. Translating it yields CASSISGGYPNTGELFF.

The chain carries TRBV7-2 and TRBJ1-6, with D unclear. Germline V CDR1 and CDR2: SGHTA, FQGNSA. CDR3 length: 17 amino acids. Trimming took 1 base from V and 7 from J, leaving 17 bases between them. Here the CDR3 reads CASSLGRGLDANSPLHF. The CDR3 nucleotides are TGTGCCAGCAGCTTAGGGCGGGGATTGGACGCGAATTCACCCCTCCACTTT.

The gene calls are TRBV29-1 and TRBJ2-1, with TRBD1 identical over 8 bases. The ends lost 6 bases at V and 0 bases at J; junction bases unmatched: 4. The CDR3 sequence is 14 residues long. The germline V gene has CDR1 SQVTM and CDR2 ANQGSEA. The CDR3 region is CSVGQVFSYNEQFF. CDR3 sequence (DNA): TGCAGCGTGGGACAGGTGTTCTCCTACAATGAGCAGTTCTTC.

The chain employs TRBV5-4 and TRBJ1-2; D is undetermined. This CDR3 contains 15 residues. The V gene's germline CDR1 is SGHNT and CDR2 YYREEE (reference sequence). Trimming cost V 3 bases and J 2 bases, with 14 bases left between them. In DNA, the CDR3 is TGTGCCAGCAGCTCCAACCCGAGGGCCAACTATGGCTACACCTTC. It yields the protein CASSSNPRANYGYTF.

The genes are TRBV27 and TRBJ1-5; tentative D call: TRBD1 (6 bases). CDR3 size: 15 residues. V was cut by 3 bases and J by 2 bases, with 11 bases left in between. Germline CDR1 MNHEY, CDR2 SMNVEV (reference sequence). The chain's CDR3 is CASSFTAGGNQPQHF. The CDR3 DNA follows: TGTGCCAGCAGTTTCACCGCAGGGGGCAATCAGCCCCAGCATTTT.

CDR3 in DNA: TGCGCCAGCAGCCAAGATCCTGAGCCGAACACCGGGGAGCTGTTTTTT. Protein: CASSQDPEPNTGELFF. The chain has TRBV4-1 and TRBJ2-2; D ambiguous. The CDR3 loop spans 16 amino acids. Trimming shortened V by 0 bases and J by 0 bases, and 8 bases separated the two germline ends. CDR1 MGHRA and CDR2 YSYEKL come from the germline V gene.

The genes are TRBV3-1 (or the pseudogene TRBV3-2) and TRBJ1-2; TRBD1 aligns across 7 bases. CDR1 and CDR2 from the germline V gene are LGHDT and YNNKEL (reference sequence). The CDR3 extends over 12 amino acids. V dropped 4 bases and J dropped 7; count of bases not matched to a gene: 3. The CDR3 DNA follows: TGTGCCAGCAGCCCCGGACAGGTTGGCTACACCTTC. Its translation is CASSPGQVGYTF.

This chain links TRBV27 with TRBJ1-5; 9 bases are shared with TRBD1. Germline V lookup: CDR1 MNHEY, CDR2 SMNVEV (reference sequence). The CDR3 contains 16 residues. V lost 2 bases to trimming and J lost 5 bases; unmatched junction nucleotides: 7. The CDR3: CASSLGTGKAYQPQHF. The CDR3 DNA sequence: TGTGCCAGCAGTTTAGGGACAGGGAAGGCCTATCAGCCCCAGCATTTT.

This clone was detected a few times. The J gene is TRBJ1-2, the V gene TRBV4-1; 10 nucleotides line up with TRBD1. V shed 4 bases and J 2 bases; nucleotides not matched to a gene: 4. The CDR3 runs to 15 residues. The germline gives CDR1 MGHRA, CDR2 YSYEKL. The CDR3 sequence is CASSPRTGGNYGYTF. The CDR3 DNA reads TGCGCCAGCAGCCCGAGGACAGGGGGGAACTATGGCTACACCTTC.

V gene TRBV5-5 combines with J gene TRBJ2-2; TRBD1 agrees at 9 bases. V gave up 0 bases and J gave up 1 base; unmatched junction bases: 1. CDR3 length: 16 amino acids. Germline V lookup: CDR1 SGHKS, CDR2 YYEKEE (reference sequence). CDR3 in DNA: TGTGCCAGCAGCTTGGTGGGACAGGGGAACACCGGGGAGCTGTTTTTT. This encodes CASSLVGQGNTGELFF. The full variable domain, rest sourced from reference TRBV5-5 and TRBJ2-2, is DAGVTQSPTHLIKTRGQQVTLRCSPISGHKSVSWYQQVLGQGPQFIFQYYEKEERGRGNFPDRFSARQFPNYSSELNVNALLLGDSALYLCASSLVGQGNTGELFFGEGSRLTVL.